Listed below are T cell receptor beta chains from one sample, sequenced in a study of shared clonotypes between healthy human individuals. TCRdb's table, derived via immunoSEQ multiplex PCR, lists solely in-frame clones and lacks some. The sample lists 400,000 to 600,000 clones; approximately 79% were seen once. The sample comprised PBMCs. All receptors derive from a woman in her thirties or forties in good health. Some clones in this sample may be carry-over from other donors' samples. CDR3s include the opening cysteine and the closing phenylalanine or tryptophan. Each record gives: J gene, V gene, D gene, clone size, CDR3 protein, CDR3 DNA. The D gene is left open where the match is weak. Expanded clones are given a class, and other clones once, few, many or no size at all.

TRBJ2-7 TRBV27 TRBD2 NA CASSLSASGSYEQYF TGTGCCAGCAGTTTATCGGCTAGCGGGAGCTACGAGCAGTACTTC
TRBJ2-7 TRBV27 NA NA CASSPPGGVGYF TGCGCCAGCAGCCCTCCAGGGGGGGTTGGTTACTTC
TRBJ2-5 TRBV5-1 NA NA CASSWDIQETQYF TGCGCCAGCAGCTGGGACATCCAAGAGACCCAGTACTTC
TRBJ2-1 TRBV6-1 TRBD2 NA CASSRLAGEGNEQFF TGTGCCAGCAGTCGACTAGCGGGAGAAGGAAATGAGCAGTTCTTC
TRBJ2-2 TRBV27 TRBD2 NA CASRASGTNTGELFF TGTGCCAGCAGGGCTAGCGGGACGAACACCGGGGAGCTGTTTTTT
TRBJ1-2 TRBV29-1 TRBD1 NA CSVDWTGQDYGYTF TGCAGCGTTGATTGGACAGGCCAAGACTATGGCTACACCTTC
TRBJ1-1 TRBV10-3 NA NA CAISVRGKNTEAFF TGTGCCATCAGTGTGAGAGGGAAGAACACTGAAGCTTTCTTT
TRBJ2-2 TRBV19 NA NA CASSIGGTGELFF TGTGCCAGTAGTATAGGGGGCACCGGGGAGCTGTTTTTT
TRBJ2-3 TRBV5-1 TRBD2 NA CASWGGNIGDTQYF TGCGCCAGCTGGGGAGGGAACATAGGAGATACGCAGTATTTT
TRBJ1-2 TRBV10-3 NA NA CAISADHRQRGYTF TGTGCCATCAGTGCCGACCATCGTCAGCGGGGCTACACCTTC
TRBJ2-1 TRBV11-3 NA NA CASSLDPSGPHNEQFF TGTGCCAGCAGCTTAGATCCATCAGGTCCCCACAATGAGCAGTTCTTC
TRBJ1-1 TRBV6-4 NA NA CASSRSFNTEAFF TGTGCCAGCAGTCGGAGTTTTAACACTGAAGCTTTCTTT
TRBJ2-3 TRBV2 NA NA CASSVFEQYF TGTGCCAGCAGCGTATTTGAGCAGTATTTT
TRBJ2-1 TRBV5-1 TRBD1 NA CASSSGTGAYNEQFF TGCGCCAGCAGCTCCGGGACAGGGGCTTACAATGAGCAGTTCTTC
TRBJ2-2 TRBV14 NA few CASSPQRTGELFF TGTGCCAGCAGCCCCCAGCGGACCGGGGAGCTGTTTTTT
TRBJ2-7 TRBV2 TRBD2 NA CASIRSGASSYEQYF TGTGCCAGCATCCGTAGCGGGGCGAGCTCCTACGAGCAGTACTTC
TRBJ1-4 TRBV30 TRBD1 NA CAWTGGLTNEKLFF TGTGCCTGGACAGGGGGGTTGACTAATGAAAAACTGTTTTTT
TRBJ2-2 TRBV11-3 NA once CASSWTQLGGELFF TGTGCCAGCAGCTGGACACAGCTCGGCGGGGAGCTGTTTTTT
TRBJ1-5 TRBV10-3 NA NA CAISEEANQPQHF TGTGCCATCAGTGAGGAGGCCAATCAGCCCCAGCATTTT
TRBJ1-1 TRBV7-2 NA NA CASSLGVGRANTEAFF TGTGCCAGCAGCTTAGGGGTCGGGCGGGCGAACACTGAAGCTTTCTTT
TRBJ1-6 TRBV30 NA NA CAWSIELRDSPLHF TGTGCCTGGAGTATTGAGTTAAGGGATTCACCCCTCCACTTT
TRBJ2-3 TRBV13 NA NA CASSLGRGEGDYTDTQYF TGTGCCAGCAGCTTAGGCCGGGGTGAGGGGGATTACACAGATACGCAGTATTTT
TRBJ2-2 TRBV4-1 TRBD2 once CASSQEGLAGYGTGELFF TGCGCCAGCAGCCAAGAGGGACTAGCGGGATATGGCACCGGGGAGCTGTTTTTT
TRBJ2-1 TRBV7-2 TRBD2 NA CASSLRTSGFSYNEQFF TGTGCCAGCAGCTTACGGACTAGCGGCTTCTCCTACAATGAGCAGTTCTTC
TRBJ2-7 TRBV2 NA NA CASSMDSYEQYF TGTGCCAGCAGCATGGACTCCTACGAGCAGTACTTC
TRBJ2-2 TRBV29-1 TRBD2 NA CSVETGLAGTGELFF TGCAGCGTTGAAACCGGGCTAGCGGGCACCGGGGAGCTGTTTTTT
TRBJ2-7 TRBV6-5 TRBD2 NA CASSYPGLAGYEQYF TGTGCCAGCAGTTACCCGGGACTAGCAGGTTACGAGCAGTACTTC
TRBJ2-2 TRBV28 NA NA CASSLISSGHTGELFF TGTGCCAGCAGTTTAATTTCCAGCGGCCACACCGGGGAGCTGTTTTTT
TRBJ2-1 TRBV5-1 TRBD2 once CASSKGLAGVREQFF TGCGCCAGCAGCAAGGGACTAGCGGGAGTCCGGGAGCAGTTCTTC
TRBJ1-2 TRBV10-3 NA NA CAISAQGRVSYGYTF TGTGCCATCAGTGCTCAGGGGAGGGTTTCGTATGGCTACACCTTC
TRBJ2-7 TRBV28 TRBD2 NA CASSPTDGRSGYEQYF TGTGCCAGCAGTCCCACGGACGGGAGGAGCGGGTACGAGCAGTACTTC
TRBJ1-6 TRBV5-3 NA NA CARRTGTHNSPLHF TGTGCCAGAAGAACCGGGACCCACAATTCACCCCTCCACTTT
TRBJ2-1 TRBV27 NA few CASRRSGYNEQFF TGTGCCAGCAGGAGGAGTGGCTACAATGAGCAGTTCTTC
TRBJ1-2 TRBV6-1 NA NA CASSTSTGMGGYTF TGTGCCAGCAGCACTTCAACAGGGATGGGGGGCTACACCTTC
TRBJ1-5 TRBV28 TRBD1 once CASSDRTGRGNQPQHF TGTGCCAGCAGTGACAGGACAGGGAGAGGCAATCAGCCCCAGCATTTT